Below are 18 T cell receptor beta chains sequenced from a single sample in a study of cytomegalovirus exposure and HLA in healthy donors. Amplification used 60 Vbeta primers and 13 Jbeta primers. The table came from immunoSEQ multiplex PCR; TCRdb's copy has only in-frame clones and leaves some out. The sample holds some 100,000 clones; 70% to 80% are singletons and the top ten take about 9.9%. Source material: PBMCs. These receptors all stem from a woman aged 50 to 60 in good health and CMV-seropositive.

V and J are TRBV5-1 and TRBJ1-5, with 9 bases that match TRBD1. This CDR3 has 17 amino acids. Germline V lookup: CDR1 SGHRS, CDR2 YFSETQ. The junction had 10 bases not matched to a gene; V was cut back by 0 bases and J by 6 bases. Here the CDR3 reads CASSLVSTGGAGQPQHF. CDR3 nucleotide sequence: TGCGCCAGCAGCTTGGTTTCCACAGGGGGCGCCGGTCAGCCCCAGCATTTT.

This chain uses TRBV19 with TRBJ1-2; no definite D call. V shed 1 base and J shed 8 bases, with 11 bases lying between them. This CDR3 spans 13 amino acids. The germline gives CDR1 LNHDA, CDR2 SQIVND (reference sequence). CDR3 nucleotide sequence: TGTGCCAGTAGTATAGGACCGACTGAGGGCTACACCTTC. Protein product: CASSIGPTEGYTF.

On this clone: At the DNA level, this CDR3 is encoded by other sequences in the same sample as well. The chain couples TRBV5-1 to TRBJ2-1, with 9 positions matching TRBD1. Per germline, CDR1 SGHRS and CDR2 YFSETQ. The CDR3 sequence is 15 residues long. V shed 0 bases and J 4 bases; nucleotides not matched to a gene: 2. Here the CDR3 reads CASSLATGGYNEQFF. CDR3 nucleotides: TGCGCCAGCAGCTTGGCGACAGGGGGATACAATGAGCAGTTCTTC. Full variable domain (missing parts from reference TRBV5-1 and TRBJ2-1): KAGVTQTPRYLIKTRGQQVTLSCSPISGHRSVSWYQQTPGQGLQFLFEYFSETQRNKGNFPGRFSGRQFSNSRSEMNVSTLELGDSALYLCASSLATGGYNEQFFGPGTRLTVL.

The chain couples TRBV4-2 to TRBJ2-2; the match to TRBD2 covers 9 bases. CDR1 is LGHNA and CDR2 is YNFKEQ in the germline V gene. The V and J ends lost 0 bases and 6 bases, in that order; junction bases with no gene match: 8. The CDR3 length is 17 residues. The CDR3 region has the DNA TGTGCCAGCAGCCAAGATAGGGGGCGGGGGGGGGCCGGGGAGCTGTTTTTT. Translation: CASSQDRGRGGAGELFF.

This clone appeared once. CDR3 sequence reads: CASRPTQGTYEKLFF. CDR3 DNA: TGTGCCAGCAGACCGACTCAGGGAACCTATGAAAAACTGTTTTTT. V is TRBV2 and J is TRBJ1-4, with a tentative D call TRBD1 (5 bases). CDR3 length: 15 residues. Looked up from germline, CDR1 is SNHLY and CDR2 is FYNNEI. With 6 bases removed from V and 6 bases from J, the gap between germline ends came to 17 bases. The variable domain in full, completed from reference TRBV2 and TRBJ1-4, reads EPEVTQTPSHQVTQMGQEVILRCVPISNHLYFYWYRQILGQKVEFLVSFYNNEISEKSEIFDDQFSVERPDGSNFTLKIRSTKLEDSAMYFCASRPTQGTYEKLFFGSGTQLSVL.

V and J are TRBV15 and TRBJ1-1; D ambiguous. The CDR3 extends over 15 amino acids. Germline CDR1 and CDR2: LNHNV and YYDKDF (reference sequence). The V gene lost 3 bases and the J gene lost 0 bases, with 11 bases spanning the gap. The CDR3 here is CATSSLTHMNTEAFF. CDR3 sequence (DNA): TGTGCCACCAGCAGTCTGACACACATGAACACTGAAGCTTTCTTT.

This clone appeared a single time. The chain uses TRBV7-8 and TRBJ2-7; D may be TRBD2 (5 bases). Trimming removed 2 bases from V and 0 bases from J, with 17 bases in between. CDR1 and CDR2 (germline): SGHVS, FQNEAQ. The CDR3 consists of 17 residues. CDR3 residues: CASSLMPGGSSSYEQYF. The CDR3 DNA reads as TGTGCCAGCAGCTTAATGCCGGGCGGGTCGAGCTCCTACGAGCAGTACTTC.

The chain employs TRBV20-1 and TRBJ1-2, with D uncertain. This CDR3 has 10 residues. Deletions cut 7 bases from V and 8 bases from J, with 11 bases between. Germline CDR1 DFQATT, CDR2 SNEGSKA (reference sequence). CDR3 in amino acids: CSVDSPGYTF. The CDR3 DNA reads TGCAGTGTCGACTCACCCGGCTACACCTTC.

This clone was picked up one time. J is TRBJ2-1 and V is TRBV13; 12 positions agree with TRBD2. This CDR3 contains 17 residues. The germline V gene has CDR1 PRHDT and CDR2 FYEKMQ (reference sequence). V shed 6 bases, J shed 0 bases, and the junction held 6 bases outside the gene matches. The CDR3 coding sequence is TGTGCCAGCAGTTCAGGACTAGCGGGAAACTCCTACAATGAGCAGTTCTTC. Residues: CASSSGLAGNSYNEQFF. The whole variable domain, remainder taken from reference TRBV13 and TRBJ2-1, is AAGVIQSPRHLIKEKRETATLKCYPIPRHDTVYWYQQGPGQDPQFLISFYEKMQSDKGSIPDRFSAQQFSDYHSELNMSSLELGDSALYFCASSSGLAGNSYNEQFFGPGTRLTVL.

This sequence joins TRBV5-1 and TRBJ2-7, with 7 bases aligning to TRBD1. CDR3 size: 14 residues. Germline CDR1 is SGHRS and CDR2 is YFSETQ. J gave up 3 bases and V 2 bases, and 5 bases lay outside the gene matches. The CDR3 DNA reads TGCGCCAGCAGCTTAGGGACAGCGAACTACGAGCAGTACTTC. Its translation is CASSLGTANYEQYF.

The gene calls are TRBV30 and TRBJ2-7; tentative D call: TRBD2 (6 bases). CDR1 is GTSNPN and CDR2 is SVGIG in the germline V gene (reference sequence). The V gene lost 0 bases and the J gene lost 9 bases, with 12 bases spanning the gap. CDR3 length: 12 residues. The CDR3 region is CAWSVLGTVQYF. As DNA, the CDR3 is TGTGCCTGGAGTGTCCTAGGGACTGTGCAGTACTTC. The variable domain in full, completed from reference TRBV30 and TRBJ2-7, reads SQTIHQWPATLVQPVGSPLSLECTVEGTSNPNLYWYRQAAGRGLQLLFYSVGIGQISSEVPQNLSASRPQDRQFILSSKKLLLSDSGFYLCAWSVLGTVQYFGPGTRLTVT.

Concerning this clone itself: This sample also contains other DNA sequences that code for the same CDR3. CDR3 DNA: TGTGCCAGCAGCACCAGGGGGCCCCTTTATGGCTACACCTTC. It encodes CASSTRGPLYGYTF. This chain links TRBV25-1 with TRBJ1-2; 8 bases align to TRBD1. V was clipped by 6 bases and J by 5 bases; unmatched bases: 8. The CDR3 length is 14 residues. Looked up from germline, CDR1 is MGHDK and CDR2 is SYGVNS.

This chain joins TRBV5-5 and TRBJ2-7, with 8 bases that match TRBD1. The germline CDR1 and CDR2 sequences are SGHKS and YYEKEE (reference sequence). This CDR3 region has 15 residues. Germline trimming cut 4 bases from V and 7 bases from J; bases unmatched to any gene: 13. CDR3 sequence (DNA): TGTGCCAGCAGCCCTGGACAGGGCCCCCTCGGGGAGCAGTACTTC. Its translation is CASSPGQGPLGEQYF.

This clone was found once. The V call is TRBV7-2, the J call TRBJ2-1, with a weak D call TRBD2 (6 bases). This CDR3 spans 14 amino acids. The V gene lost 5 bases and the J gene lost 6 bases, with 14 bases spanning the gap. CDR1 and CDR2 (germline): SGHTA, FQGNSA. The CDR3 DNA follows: TGTGCCAGCAGCGCCCCCGGGACTTCCAATGAGCAGTTCTTC. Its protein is CASSAPGTSNEQFF.

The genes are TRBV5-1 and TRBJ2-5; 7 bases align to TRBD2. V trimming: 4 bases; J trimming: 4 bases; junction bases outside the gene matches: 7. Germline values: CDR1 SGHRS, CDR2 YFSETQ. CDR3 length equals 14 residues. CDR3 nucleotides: TGCGCCAGCAGCGCAGGACTAGTGCCAGAGACCCAGTACTTC. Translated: CASSAGLVPETQYF.

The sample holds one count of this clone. In DNA form, the CDR3 reads TGTGCCAGCAGTGATTGGCGGGGTGGCTACACCTTC. The encoded protein is CASSDWRGGYTF. This chain connects TRBV2 to TRBJ1-2; D is unclear. CDR1 SNHLY and CDR2 FYNNEI come from the germline V gene. The CDR3 runs to 12 residues. V gave up 3 bases and J gave up 7 bases, with 9 bases separating them.

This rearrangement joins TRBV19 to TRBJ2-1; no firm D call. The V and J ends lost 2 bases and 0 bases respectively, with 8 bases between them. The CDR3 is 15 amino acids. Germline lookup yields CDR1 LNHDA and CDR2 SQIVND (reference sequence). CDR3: CASSITALSYNEQFF. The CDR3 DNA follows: TGTGCCAGTAGTATAACTGCCCTCTCCTACAATGAGCAGTTCTTC. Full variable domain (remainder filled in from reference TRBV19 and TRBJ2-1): DGGITQSPKYLFRKEGQNVTLSCEQNLNHDAMYWYRQDPGQGLRLIYYSQIVNDFQKGDIAEGYSVSREKKESFPLTVTSAQKNPTAFYLCASSITALSYNEQFFGPGTRLTVL.

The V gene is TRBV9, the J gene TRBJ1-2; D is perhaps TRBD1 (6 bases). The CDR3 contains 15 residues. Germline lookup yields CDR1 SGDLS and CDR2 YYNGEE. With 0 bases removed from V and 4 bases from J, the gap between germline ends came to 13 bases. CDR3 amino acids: CASSVGGGVPYGYTF. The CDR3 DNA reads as TGTGCCAGCAGCGTAGGAGGGGGGGTTCCCTATGGCTACACCTTC.